The present TCR beta chain was sequenced within a study of blood T cell repertoires in COVID-19. There are 13 residues in the CDR3. The junction had 6 bases not matched to a gene; V was cut back by 10 bases and J by 1 base. CDR1 ENHRY and CDR2 SYGVKD come from the germline V gene. Assay: immunoSEQ multiplex PCR; the TCRdb copy retains only in-frame clones and omits some. The sample records 160,000 or so clones, roughly 90% being singletons. Sequencing input: peripheral blood. This sequence joins TRBV10-3 and TRBJ1-1; 7 positions match TRBD1. The clonotype was recovered from a man aged 55 to 70 with active or convalescent COVID-19. The CDR3 loop is CATAQGTNTEAFF. The CDR3, as DNA: TGTGCCACCGCACAGGGGACGAACACTGAAGCTTTCTTT.